The 22 T cell receptor beta chains in this list originate from one sample, sequenced in a study of T cells in Graves' hyperthyroidism and ophthalmopathy. Amplified TCR beta CDR3 regions derived from RNA transcripts. HTBI primers were the set used in a first-round RT-PCR of the TCR CDR3. MiXCR was run by TCRdb on the multiplex PCR reads, yielding one entry per CDR3 protein. This repertoire shows about 360,000 distinct CDR3 sequences, less than 15% found once; its top ten account for around 9.2%. Sequences were obtained from blood. The receptor source for this set is a woman aged 18-30 years with Graves' hyperthyroidism.

This clonotype was seen more than once but under ten times. The gene calls are TRBV20-1 and TRBJ1-1; 8 bases agree with TRBD1. The CDR3 runs to 15 residues. The germline CDR1 and CDR2 sequences are DFQATT and SNEGSKA (reference sequence). V lost 5 bases and J lost 4; bases outside the gene matches: 12. The CDR3 DNA follows: TGCAGTGCTGGAACAATGACAGGGGTCGTCACTGAAGCTTTCTTT. Translating it yields CSAGTMTGVVTEAFF.

This clonotype turned up a few times. The J gene is TRBJ1-1, the V gene TRBV6-9; no reliable D call. The CDR3 is made up of 15 amino acids. V was shortened by 3 bases and J by 1 base, with 12 bases between the two germline ends. Germline CDR1 MNHGY, CDR2 SVAAGI. Here the CDR3 DNA reads TGTGCCAGCAGTTACAATCTCCGGTCGAACACTGAAGCTTTCTTT. Translating gives CASSYNLRSNTEAFF.

In its sample, this clonotype was seen many times. The J gene is TRBJ2-5, the V gene TRBV20-1; 9 bases agree with TRBD2. The CDR3 consists of 11 residues. The germline gives CDR1 DFQATT, CDR2 SNEGSKA (reference sequence). DNA for the CDR3: TGCAGCGCGCGGGAGGGCGGGACCCAGTACTTC. Translation: CSAREGGTQYF.

The chain couples TRBV11-2 to TRBJ2-1; D not resolved. The germline CDR1 and CDR2 sequences are SGHAT and FQNNGV. The CDR3 covers 14 residues. Trimming pared 1 base from V and 8 bases from J, leaving 12 bases between. The CDR3 sequence: CASSLVFGTDEQFF. The DNA for the CDR3 is TGTGCCAGCAGCTTAGTATTCGGCACGGATGAGCAGTTCTTC.

Many counts were recorded for this clonotype. The V and J genes are TRBV18 and TRBJ1-5; a weak D match, TRBD1 (6 bases). Germline V gives CDR1 KGHSH, CDR2 LQKENI. This CDR3 is 16 amino acids long. The V end lost 3 bases, the J end lost 7 bases, and 19 bases lay between the germline ends. The CDR3 nucleotides read TGTGCCAGCTCACCTCCCACCGCAGGGGCAAGGCAGCCCCAGCATTTT. It specifies CASSPPTAGARQPQHF.

As for this clonotype: A much larger clone is a single base away; this may be a read error. V is TRBV7-9 and J is TRBJ1-4; a possible D gene is TRBD1 (5 bases). V dropped 5 bases and J dropped 3 bases, with 22 bases sitting between them. This CDR3 is 18 amino acids long. Looked up from germline, CDR1 is SEHNR and CDR2 is FQNEAQ (reference sequence). CDR3 in amino acids: CASSLSGWRGLANEKLFF. CDR3 DNA sequence: TGTGCCAGCAGCCTCTCGGGGTGGAGGGGTCTGGCTAATGAAAAACTGTTTTTT.

The chain uses TRBV6-2 or TRBV6-3 and TRBJ2-1; no clear D gene. This CDR3 contains 14 residues. Germline V gives CDR1 MNHEY, CDR2 SVGEGT. Trimming cost V 5 bases and J 8 bases, with 16 bases left between them. The CDR3 spells CASSHDPRRDEQFF. Here the CDR3 DNA reads TGTGCCAGCAGTCACGACCCCCGAAGAGATGAGCAGTTCTTC.

In this sample, this clonotype turned up a few times. CDR3 DNA sequence: TGTGCCAGCAGCGCCTCCGGGACAGGGGTTACCGGGGAGCTGTTTTTT. This translates into CASSASGTGVTGELFF. This chain connects TRBV7-9 to TRBJ2-2; 10 bases are a match to TRBD1. In germline, CDR1 is SEHNR, CDR2 FQNEAQ (reference sequence). Trimming removed 5 bases from V and 5 bases from J; junction bases left unmatched: 8. The CDR3 has 16 residues. Using reference TRBV7-9 and TRBJ2-2 for the parts outside the CDR3, the full variable domain is DTGVSQNPRHKITKRGQNVTFRCDPISEHNRLYWYRQTLGQGPEFLTYFQNEAQLEKSRLLSDRFSAERPKGSFSTLEIQRTEQGDSAMYLCASSASGTGVTGELFFGEGSRLTVL.

This clonotype was counted between two and nine times. CDR3 in DNA: TGTGCCAGCAGCGCGCACACCGCAACTAATGAAAAACTGTTTTTT. Protein: CASSAHTATNEKLFF. The chain couples TRBV9 to TRBJ1-4; no firm D call. The CDR3 is 15 amino acids. V lost 3 bases to trimming and J lost 0 bases, with 9 bases between them. Germline loops: CDR1 SGDLS, CDR2 YYNGEE.

This clonotype was seen many times. The genes are TRBV15 and TRBJ2-2; weak D call: TRBD1 (6 bases). Trimming removed 1 base at V and 1 base at J, with 10 bases between. The CDR3 runs to 16 residues. Germline-derived CDR1 and CDR2 are LNHNV and YYDKDF (reference sequence). The CDR3 spells CATSRVGGENTGELFF. The CDR3 nucleotides are TGTGCCACCAGCAGAGTTGGGGGCGAGAACACCGGGGAGCTGTTTTTT.

This clonotype was seen at least ten times. This sequence joins TRBV28 and TRBJ1-5; maybe TRBD1 (5 bases). The length of the CDR3 is 16 residues. The V end was cut by 8 bases, the J end by 6 bases, with 23 bases between. CDR1 is MDHEN, CDR2 SYDVKM, per germline. The CDR3 is CASGGEGRGVGQPQHF. CDR3 sequence (DNA): TGTGCCAGCGGGGGAGAGGGGAGGGGTGTTGGTCAGCCCCAGCATTTT.

This clonotype showed up many times. The chain recombines TRBV28 with TRBJ2-7; TRBD2 aligns across 9 bases. Trimming cost V 6 bases and J 3 bases; bases outside gene matches: 12. Germline V gives CDR1 MDHEN, CDR2 SYDVKM. The CDR3 covers 16 residues. CDR3 in amino acids: CASRTGLAGAIYEQYF. The CDR3 region has the DNA TGTGCCAGCAGAACGGGACTAGCCGGGGCTATCTACGAGCAGTACTTC.

The sample holds many counts of this clonotype. The chain is built from TRBV6-1 and TRBJ2-1; 8 nucleotides match TRBD2. Germline V gene lookup returns CDR1 MNHNS and CDR2 SASEGT. This CDR3 spans 15 amino acids. After removal of 4 bases from V and 7 bases from J, the junction contained 9 bases not matched to a gene. In nucleotides, the CDR3 is TGTGCCAGCAGTGTTCAGGCGGGAGGTCGGAATGAGCAGTTCTTC. It codes for CASSVQAGGRNEQFF.

This clonotype was detected many times. This chain's CDR3 is CASRPGHSTYEQYF. The DNA for the CDR3 is TGTGCCAGCAGGCCGGGACACTCGACCTACGAGCAGTACTTC. The chain is built from TRBV28 and TRBJ2-7, with D possibly TRBD1 on 6 matching bases. Germline CDR1 is MDHEN and CDR2 is SYDVKM. The V gene lost 6 bases and the J gene lost 2 bases, with 14 bases spanning the gap. The CDR3 has 14 amino acids.

This clonotype was counted at least ten times. The V gene is TRBV29-1, the J gene TRBJ2-1; D is tentatively TRBD1 or TRBD2 (5 bases each). Germline-derived CDR1 and CDR2 are SQVTM and ANQGSEA. The CDR3 is 17 residues long. Trimming stripped 7 bases from V and 2 bases from J, with 24 bases between. The CDR3 bases are TGCAGCGCCGAGGGGCGGACACCGGGACCAACCTACAATGAGCAGTTCTTC. Encoded protein: CSAEGRTPGPTYNEQFF.

This clonotype was counted at least ten times. This chain joins TRBV28 and TRBJ2-3; 9 nucleotides align to TRBD1. This CDR3 is 15 amino acids long. Germline V CDR1 and CDR2: MDHEN, SYDVKM. J lost 0 bases, V lost 6 bases, and 4 bases had no gene match. The CDR3 DNA sequence: TGTGCCAGCAGGGCACAGGGGGCAAGCACAGATACGCAGTATTTT. Translated, it gives CASRAQGASTDTQYF.

This clonotype was counted ten times or more. This chain joins TRBV20-1 and TRBJ1-5; a weak D match, TRBD1 (5 bases). The V end was cut by 3 bases, the J end by 0 bases, with 12 bases between. This CDR3 region has 15 residues. Germline V lookup: CDR1 DFQATT, CDR2 SNEGSKA (reference sequence). The CDR3 sequence is CSASGTDYSNQPQHF. The CDR3 DNA sequence: TGCAGTGCTAGCGGGACGGATTATAGCAATCAGCCCCAGCATTTT.

This clonotype showed up many times. The rearrangement links TRBV2 to TRBJ1-5, with 8 nucleotides matching TRBD1. The germline gives CDR1 SNHLY, CDR2 FYNNEI. CDR3 length: 15 amino acids. The J segment lost 3 bases and the V segment lost 5 bases, leaving 6 bases of the junction unmatched. The CDR3 nucleotides read TGTGCCAGCAGTCGAAGGACAGGGAACAATCAGCCCCAGCATTTT. Its translation: CASSRRTGNNQPQHF.

This clonotype was counted ten times or more. The genes are TRBV28 and TRBJ1-1; 7 nucleotides agree with TRBD1. CDR1 is MDHEN and CDR2 is SYDVKM in the germline V gene. The V and J ends lost 5 bases and 13 bases, in that order; junction bases with no gene match: 16. The CDR3 contains 14 residues. The CDR3 spells CASSKPGTDSQVFF. The CDR3 nucleotides are TGTGCCAGCAGTAAACCCGGGACAGACTCCCAAGTTTTCTTT.

This clonotype was recorded many times. The chain recombines TRBV13 with TRBJ2-7; a weak D match, TRBD1 (6 bases). Germline CDR1 and CDR2: PRHDT and FYEKMQ (reference sequence). The CDR3 is 12 residues long. The V gene lost 1 base and the J gene lost 7 bases, with 8 bases spanning the gap. This CDR3 is CASSLEGGEQYF. The CDR3 coding sequence is TGTGCCAGCAGCTTAGAAGGGGGAGAGCAGTACTTC.

In this sample, this clonotype turned up many times. V and J are TRBV12-3 or TRBV12-4 and TRBJ2-6; no firm D call. The CDR3 extends over 11 amino acids. The ends were cut back, 8 bases at V and 1 base at J, with 0 bases in the middle. The CDR3: CASSGANVLTF. Written as DNA, the CDR3 is TGTGCCAGCTCTGGGGCCAACGTCCTGACTTTC.

This clonotype has a handful of counts. The junction departs from germline at one end; a sequencing error may be responsible. This chain joins TRBV7-6 and TRBJ1-3, with unresolved D. The length of the CDR3 is 11 residues. CDR1 and CDR2 from the germline V gene are SGHVS and FNYEAQ. This CDR3 reads CATRGGNTMYF. CDR3 bases: TGTGCCACTCGGGGTGGAAACACCATGTATTTT. The full variable domain, completed using reference TRBV7-6 and TRBJ1-3, is GAGVSQSPRYKVTKRGQDVALRCDPISGHVSLYWYRQALGQGPEFLTYFNYEAQQDKSGLPNDRFSAERPEGSISTLTIQRTEQRDSAMYRCATRGGNTMYFGEGSWLTVV.